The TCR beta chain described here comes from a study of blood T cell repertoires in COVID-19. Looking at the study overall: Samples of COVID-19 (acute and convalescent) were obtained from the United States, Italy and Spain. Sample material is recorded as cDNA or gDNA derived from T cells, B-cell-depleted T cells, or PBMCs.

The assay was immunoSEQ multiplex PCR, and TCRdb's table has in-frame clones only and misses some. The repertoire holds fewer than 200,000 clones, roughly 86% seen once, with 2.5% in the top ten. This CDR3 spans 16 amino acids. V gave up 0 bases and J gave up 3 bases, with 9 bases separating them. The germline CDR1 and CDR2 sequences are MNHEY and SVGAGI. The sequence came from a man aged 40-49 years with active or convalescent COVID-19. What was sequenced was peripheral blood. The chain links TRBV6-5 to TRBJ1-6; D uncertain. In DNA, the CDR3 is TGTGCCAGCAGTTACTCGAAGAGGAGCTATAATTCACCCCTCCACTTT. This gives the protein CASSYSKRSYNSPLHF.